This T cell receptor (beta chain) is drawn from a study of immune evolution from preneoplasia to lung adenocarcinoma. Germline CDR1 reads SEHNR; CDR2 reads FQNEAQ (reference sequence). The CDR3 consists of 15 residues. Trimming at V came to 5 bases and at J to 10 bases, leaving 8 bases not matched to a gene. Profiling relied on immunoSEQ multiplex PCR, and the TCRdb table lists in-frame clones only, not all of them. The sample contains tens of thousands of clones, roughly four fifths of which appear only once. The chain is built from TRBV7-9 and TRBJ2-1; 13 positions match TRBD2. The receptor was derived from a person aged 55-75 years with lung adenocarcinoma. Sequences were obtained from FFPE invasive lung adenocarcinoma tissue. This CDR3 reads CASSTRTSGSEEQFF. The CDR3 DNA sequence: TGTGCCAGCAGCACCCGGACTAGCGGGAGCGAAGAGCAGTTCTTC.